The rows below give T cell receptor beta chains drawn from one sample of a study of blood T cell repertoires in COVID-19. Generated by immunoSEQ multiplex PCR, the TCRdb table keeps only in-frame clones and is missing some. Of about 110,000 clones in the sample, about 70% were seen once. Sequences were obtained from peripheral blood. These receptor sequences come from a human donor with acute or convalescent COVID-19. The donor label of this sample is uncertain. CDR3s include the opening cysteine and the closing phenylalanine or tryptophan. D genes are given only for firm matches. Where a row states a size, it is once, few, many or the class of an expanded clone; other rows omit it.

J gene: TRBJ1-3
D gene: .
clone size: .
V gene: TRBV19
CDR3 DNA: TGTGCCAGTAGTACCCAGGCTGGTCCAAGAAACACCATATATTTT
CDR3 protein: CASSTQAGPRNTIYF

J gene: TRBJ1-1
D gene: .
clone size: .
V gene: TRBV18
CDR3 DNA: TGTGCCAGCTCCACAGGGCAGGCTGAAGCTTTCTTT
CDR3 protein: CASSTGQAEAFF

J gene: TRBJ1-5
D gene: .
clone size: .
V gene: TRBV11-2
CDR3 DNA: TGTGCCAGCAGCCCCACCCAGGGGCCCCAGCATTTT
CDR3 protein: CASSPTQGPQHF

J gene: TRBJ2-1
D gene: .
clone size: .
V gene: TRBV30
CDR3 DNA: TGTGCCTGGAGCATACTGCGGGGGCTTGGCTACAATGAGCAGTTCTTC
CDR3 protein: CAWSILRGLGYNEQFF

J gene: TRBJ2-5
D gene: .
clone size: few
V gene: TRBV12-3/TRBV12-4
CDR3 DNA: TGTGCCAGCAGTTCGGGGGAGACCCAGTACTTC
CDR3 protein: CASSSGETQYF

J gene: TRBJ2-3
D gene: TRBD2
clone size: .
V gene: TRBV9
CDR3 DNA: TGTGCCAGCAGCGTAAGTCGGCTAGCGGGCCCTGATACGCAGTATTTT
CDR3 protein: CASSVSRLAGPDTQYF

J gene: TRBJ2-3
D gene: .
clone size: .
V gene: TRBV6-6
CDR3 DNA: TGTGCCAGCAGTTTTGGGCCCACAGATACGCAGTATTTT
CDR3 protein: CASSFGPTDTQYF

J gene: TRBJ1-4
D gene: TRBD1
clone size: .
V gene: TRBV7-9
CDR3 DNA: TGTGCCAGCAGCTTAGGGACAGGGCCTAATGAAAAACTGTTTTTT
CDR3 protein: CASSLGTGPNEKLFF

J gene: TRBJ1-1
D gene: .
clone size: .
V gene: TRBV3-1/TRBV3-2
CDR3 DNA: TGTGCCAGCAGCCAAGACGGGGGGTATAAGACTGAAGCTTTCTTT
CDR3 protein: CASSQDGGYKTEAFF

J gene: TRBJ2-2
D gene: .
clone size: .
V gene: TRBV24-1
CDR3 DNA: TGTGCCACCAGTGATTCCCCTTTCGGAGCGTACACCGGGGAGCTGTTTTTT
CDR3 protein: CATSDSPFGAYTGELFF

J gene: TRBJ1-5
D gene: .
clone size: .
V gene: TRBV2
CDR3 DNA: TGTGCCAGCAGAGTCCGGGACATCAGCAATCAGCCCCAGCATTTT
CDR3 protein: CASRVRDISNQPQHF

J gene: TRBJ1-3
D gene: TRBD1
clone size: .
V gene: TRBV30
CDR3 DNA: TGTGCCTGGAGACAGGGGAATCCGCGGGTAACTGGAAACACCATATATTTT
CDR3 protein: CAWRQGNPRVTGNTIYF

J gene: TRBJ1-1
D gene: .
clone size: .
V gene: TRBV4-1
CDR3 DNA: TGCGCCAGCAGCCAAGCGACTACTTGGGGCACTGAAGCTTTCTTT
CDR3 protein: CASSQATTWGTEAFF

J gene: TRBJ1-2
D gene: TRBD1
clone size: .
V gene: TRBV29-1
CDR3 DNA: TGCAGCGTCGTTGGGGGGACAGCAGATGGCTACACCTTC
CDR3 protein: CSVVGGTADGYTF

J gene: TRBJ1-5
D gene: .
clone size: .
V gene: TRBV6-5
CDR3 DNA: TGTGCCAGCAGAGGCGGGTATAGCAATCAGCCCCAGCATTTT
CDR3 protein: CASRGGYSNQPQHF

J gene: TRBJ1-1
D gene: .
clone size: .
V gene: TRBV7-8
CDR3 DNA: TGTGCCAGCAGCTTACAGGGGAACACTGAAGCTTTCTTT
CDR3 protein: CASSLQGNTEAFF

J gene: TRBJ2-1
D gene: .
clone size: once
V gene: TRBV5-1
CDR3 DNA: TGCGCCAGTCGACAGACCAGCTCCTACAATGAGCAGTTCTTC
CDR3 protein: CASRQTSSYNEQFF

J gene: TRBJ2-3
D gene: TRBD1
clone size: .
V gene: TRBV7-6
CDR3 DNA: TGTGCCAGCAGCTTAGCCGCGCCAGGGGGCGCCGGGATCGCAGATACGCAGTATTTT
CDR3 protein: CASSLAAPGGAGIADTQYF

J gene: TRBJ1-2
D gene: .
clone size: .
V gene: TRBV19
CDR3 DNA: TGTGCCAGTAGTACTCACGGTGGGAATCGGGGCTATGGCTACACCTTC
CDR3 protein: CASSTHGGNRGYGYTF

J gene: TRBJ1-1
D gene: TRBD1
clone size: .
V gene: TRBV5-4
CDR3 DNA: TGTGCCAGCAGCCTAGGACAGGGGGCGTTCGCTGAAGCTTTCTTT
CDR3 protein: CASSLGQGAFAEAFF

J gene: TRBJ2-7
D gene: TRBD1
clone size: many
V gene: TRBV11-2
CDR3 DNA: TGTGCCAGCAGCTTGGGACAGAACTCCTACGAGCAGTACTTC
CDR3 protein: CASSLGQNSYEQYF

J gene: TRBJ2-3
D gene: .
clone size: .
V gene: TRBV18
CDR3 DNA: TGTGCCAGCTCCCCACGGGCTGGCACAGATACGCAGTATTTT
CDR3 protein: CASSPRAGTDTQYF

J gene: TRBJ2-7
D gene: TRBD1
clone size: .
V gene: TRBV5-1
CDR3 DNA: TGCGCCAGCAGCTTGACTCTGACAGGGCTCTACGAGCAGTACTTC
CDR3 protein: CASSLTLTGLYEQYF

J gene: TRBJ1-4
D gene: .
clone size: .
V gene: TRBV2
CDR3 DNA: TGTGCCAGCAGTACAAGGGGGGGAGAGAATGAAAAACTGTTTTTT
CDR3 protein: CASSTRGGENEKLFF

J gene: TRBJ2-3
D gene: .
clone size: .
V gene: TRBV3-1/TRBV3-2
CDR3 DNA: TGTGCCAGCAGCCTCACCCTGAAAACGGGGGTGCCAGATACGCAGTATTTT
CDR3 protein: CASSLTLKTGVPDTQYF

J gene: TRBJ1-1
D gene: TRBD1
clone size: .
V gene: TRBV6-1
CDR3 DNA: TGTGCCAGCAGTGAGATAGAGGAGGGGGCCACTGAAGCTTTCTTT
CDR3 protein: CASSEIEEGATEAFF

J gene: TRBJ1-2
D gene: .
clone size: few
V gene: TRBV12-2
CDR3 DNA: TGTGCAAGTCGCTTAATTCTCGGGGGGTTTAATGGCTACACCTTC
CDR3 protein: CASRLILGGFNGYTF

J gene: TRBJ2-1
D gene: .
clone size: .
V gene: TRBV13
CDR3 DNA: TGTGCCAGCAGCCGAAGGGGTTACAATGAGCAGTTCTTC
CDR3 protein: CASSRRGYNEQFF

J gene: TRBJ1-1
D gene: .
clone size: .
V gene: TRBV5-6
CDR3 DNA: TGTGCCAGCAGCTTGTTGGCGGTGAACACTGAAGCTTTCTTT
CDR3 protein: CASSLLAVNTEAFF

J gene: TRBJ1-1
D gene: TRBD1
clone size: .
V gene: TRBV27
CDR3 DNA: TGTGCCAGCAGTTTACGACAGGGGAACACTGAAGCTTTCTTT
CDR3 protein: CASSLRQGNTEAFF

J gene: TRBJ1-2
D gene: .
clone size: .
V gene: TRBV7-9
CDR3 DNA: TGTGCCAGCAGCTTACGACAGAGTGGCTACACCTTC
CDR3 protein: CASSLRQSGYTF

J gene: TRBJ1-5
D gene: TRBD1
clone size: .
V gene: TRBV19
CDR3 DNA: TGTGCCAGTAGTATCGGGACAGGGAGGGTTATTGGCAATCAGCCCCAGCATTTT
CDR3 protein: CASSIGTGRVIGNQPQHF

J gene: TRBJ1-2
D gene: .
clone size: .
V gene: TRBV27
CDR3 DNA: TGTGCCAGCATTCTACAGGACTACAGCTATGGCTACACCTTC
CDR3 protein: CASILQDYSYGYTF

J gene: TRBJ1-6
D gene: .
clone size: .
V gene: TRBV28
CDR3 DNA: TGTGCCAGCAGCACCGTCCCGGTACGGGGTTCACCCCTCCACTTT
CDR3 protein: CASSTVPVRGSPLHF

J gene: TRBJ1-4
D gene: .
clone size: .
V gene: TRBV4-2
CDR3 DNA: TGTGCCAGCAGACTAACGAGCGGCCTCTCCGGAAAACTGTTTTTT
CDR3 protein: CASRLTSGLSGKLFF

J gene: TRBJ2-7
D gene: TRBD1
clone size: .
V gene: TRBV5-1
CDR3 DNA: TGCGCCAGCAGCTACCAAACAGGGGGCTACGAGCAGTACTTC
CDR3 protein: CASSYQTGGYEQYF

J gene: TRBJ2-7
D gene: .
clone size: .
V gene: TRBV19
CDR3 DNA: TGTGCCAGTAGTTCGGACAGTCCCTACGAGCAGTACTTC
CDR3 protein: CASSSDSPYEQYF

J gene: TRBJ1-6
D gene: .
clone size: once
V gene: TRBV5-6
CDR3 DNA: TGTGCCAGCAGCTTCCTGAGGGGGACCAATTCACCCCTCCACTTT
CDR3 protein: CASSFLRGTNSPLHF

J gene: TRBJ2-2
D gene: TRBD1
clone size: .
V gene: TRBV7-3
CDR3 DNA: TGTGCCAGCAGCTCTACAGGGGCGGTCCCCGGGGAGCTGTTTTTT
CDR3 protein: CASSSTGAVPGELFF

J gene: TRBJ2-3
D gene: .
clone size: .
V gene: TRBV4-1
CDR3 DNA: TGCGCCAGCAGCCGCCCAGGGGAAGTAAATCAGTATTTT
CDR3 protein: CASSRPGEVNQYF

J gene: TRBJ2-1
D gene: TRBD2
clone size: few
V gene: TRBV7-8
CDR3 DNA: TGTGCCAGCTCTCGGCTAGCGGGGGGGTATGAGCAGTTCTTC
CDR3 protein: CASSRLAGGYEQFF

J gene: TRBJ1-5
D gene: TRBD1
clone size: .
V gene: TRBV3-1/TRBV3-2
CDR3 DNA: TGTGCCAGCAGCCCCTGGACAGGGGCCGGTAGCAATCAGCCCCAGCATTTT
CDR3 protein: CASSPWTGAGSNQPQHF

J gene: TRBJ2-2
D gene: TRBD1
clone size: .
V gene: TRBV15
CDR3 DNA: TGTGCCACCTCAAACTCCCGGGACAGGGGGCTGACCGGGGAGCTGTTTTTT
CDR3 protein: CATSNSRDRGLTGELFF

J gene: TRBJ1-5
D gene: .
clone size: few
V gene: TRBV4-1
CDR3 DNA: TGCGCCAGCAGCCAAGACGGTGGGGCGGGACGGTCTAGCAATCAGCCCCAGCATTTT
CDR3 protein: CASSQDGGAGRSSNQPQHF

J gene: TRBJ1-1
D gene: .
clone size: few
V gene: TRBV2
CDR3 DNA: TGTGCCAGCAGGCCCAGGGCAGGGGACACTGAAGCTTTCTTT
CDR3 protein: CASRPRAGDTEAFF

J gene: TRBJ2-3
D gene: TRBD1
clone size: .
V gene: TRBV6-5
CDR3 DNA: TGTGCCAGCAGTCGACAGGGGGCTAGCTCAGATACGCAGTATTTT
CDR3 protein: CASSRQGASSDTQYF

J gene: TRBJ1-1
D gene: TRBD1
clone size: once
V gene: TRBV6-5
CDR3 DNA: TGTGCCAGCAGTTACTCTAACAGGGGACACACTGAAGCTTTCTTT
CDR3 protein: CASSYSNRGHTEAFF

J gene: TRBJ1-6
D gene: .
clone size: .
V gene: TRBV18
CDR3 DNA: TGTGCCAGCTCACCAGGTCAGGATTCACCCCTCCACTTT
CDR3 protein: CASSPGQDSPLHF